A selection of T cell receptor beta chains follows, all from one sample in a study of T cell repertoires in cytomegalovirus infection. TCRdb redid the calling of the reads with MiXCR, one entry per CDR3 protein. The sample consists of 300,000 to 450,000 distinct CDR3 sequences, 15% to 20% of them appearing once. Sequenced material: PBMCs. The receptors derive from a human donor in good health (CMV status not recorded). Some clones in this sample may be carry-over from other donors' samples. The CDR3 runs from the conserved cysteine through the conserved F or W. The D gene is left open where the match is weak. Part of the rows lack a size; the others show once, few, many or a class for expanded clones.

clone size: few
CDR3 length: 14
J gene: TRBJ1-2
D gene: -
V gene: TRBV5-8
CDR3 DNA: TGTGCCAGCAGCTTGGAAGGGACTAACTATGGCTACACCTTC
CDR3 protein: CASSLEGTNYGYTF

clone size: -
CDR3 length: 14
J gene: TRBJ2-1
D gene: -
V gene: TRBV12-5
CDR3 DNA: TGTGCTAGTGGCCCCGGGACGGCTTACAATGAGCAGTTCTTC
CDR3 protein: CASGPGTAYNEQFF

clone size: many
CDR3 length: 14
J gene: TRBJ1-5
D gene: -
V gene: TRBV7-8
CDR3 DNA: TGTGCCAGCAGCTTCAGGCAGGGCGATCAGCCCCAGCATTTT
CDR3 protein: CASSFRQGDQPQHF

clone size: many
CDR3 length: 13
J gene: TRBJ1-2
D gene: -
V gene: TRBV7-2
CDR3 DNA: TGTGCCAGCAGCTTTGGGGGGCGATTTGGCTACACCTTC
CDR3 protein: CASSFGGRFGYTF

clone size: many
CDR3 length: 15
J gene: TRBJ2-1
D gene: -
V gene: TRBV12-3/TRBV12-4
CDR3 DNA: TGTGCCAGCAGTCCCCATTCCAGCTCCTACAATGAGCAGTTCTTC
CDR3 protein: CASSPHSSSYNEQFF

clone size: many
CDR3 length: 15
J gene: TRBJ2-3
D gene: -
V gene: TRBV7-2
CDR3 DNA: TGTGCCAGCAGCTTTCTCCCGGGATTCACAGATACGCAGTATTTT
CDR3 protein: CASSFLPGFTDTQYF

clone size: many
CDR3 length: 15
J gene: TRBJ1-2
D gene: -
V gene: TRBV5-1
CDR3 DNA: TGCGCCAGCAGCTCCCTACCCGAAGCTAACTATGGCTACACCTTC
CDR3 protein: CASSSLPEANYGYTF

clone size: -
CDR3 length: 17
J gene: TRBJ1-4
D gene: TRBD1
V gene: TRBV2
CDR3 DNA: TGTGCCAGCAGACCGACAGGGTGGAGGGAGACTAATGAAAAACTGTTTTTT
CDR3 protein: CASRPTGWRETNEKLFF

clone size: -
CDR3 length: 14
J gene: TRBJ1-1
D gene: -
V gene: TRBV7-6
CDR3 DNA: TGTGCCAGCAGCCCCGCTCGGGAGGGCACTGAAGCTTTCTTT
CDR3 protein: CASSPAREGTEAFF

clone size: -
CDR3 length: 11
J gene: TRBJ2-7
D gene: -
V gene: TRBV6-2/TRBV6-3
CDR3 DNA: TGTGCCAGCAGAACAGCCTACGAGCAGTACTTC
CDR3 protein: CASRTAYEQYF

clone size: -
CDR3 length: 14
J gene: TRBJ2-7
D gene: -
V gene: TRBV7-6
CDR3 DNA: TGTGCCAGCAGCGGACCCACGGGACCCTACGAGCAGTACTTC
CDR3 protein: CASSGPTGPYEQYF

clone size: many
CDR3 length: 14
J gene: TRBJ1-2
D gene: -
V gene: TRBV7-2
CDR3 DNA: TGTGCCAGCAGCTTACGGCGGGCTTCCTATGGCTACACCTTC
CDR3 protein: CASSLRRASYGYTF

clone size: -
CDR3 length: 14
J gene: TRBJ2-3
D gene: -
V gene: TRBV7-8
CDR3 DNA: TGTGCCAGCAGCTTAACCGCAAACACAGATACGCAGTATTTT
CDR3 protein: CASSLTANTDTQYF

clone size: -
CDR3 length: 16
J gene: TRBJ2-6
D gene: TRBD1
V gene: TRBV19
CDR3 DNA: TGTGCCAGTAATCGACAGGGGGCGCGTGGGGCCAACGTCCTGACTTTC
CDR3 protein: CASNRQGARGANVLTF

clone size: -
CDR3 length: 13
J gene: TRBJ1-2
D gene: -
V gene: TRBV12-3/TRBV12-4
CDR3 DNA: TGTGCCAGCAGTACCTTACAGGATGCGAGCTACACCTTC
CDR3 protein: CASSTLQDASYTF

clone size: few
CDR3 length: 12
J gene: TRBJ2-7
D gene: -
V gene: TRBV11-2
CDR3 DNA: TGTGCCAGCAGCCGGTTTTCGGTCGAGCAGTACTTC
CDR3 protein: CASSRFSVEQYF

clone size: -
CDR3 length: 15
J gene: TRBJ1-1
D gene: TRBD1
V gene: TRBV2
CDR3 DNA: TGTGCCAGCAGTGGTCCGGGGGACAGGGCCAATGAAGCTTTCTTT
CDR3 protein: CASSGPGDRANEAFF

clone size: many
CDR3 length: 15
J gene: TRBJ1-2
D gene: -
V gene: TRBV12-3/TRBV12-4
CDR3 DNA: TGTGCCAGCAGTCAAGGACAGACCGCTAACTATGGCTACACCTTC
CDR3 protein: CASSQGQTANYGYTF

clone size: few
CDR3 length: 15
J gene: TRBJ2-1
D gene: TRBD2
V gene: TRBV18
CDR3 DNA: TGTGCCAGCTCACCACAGCGGGGGGGCAACAATGAGCAGTTCTTC
CDR3 protein: CASSPQRGGNNEQFF

clone size: few
CDR3 length: 14
J gene: TRBJ2-2
D gene: -
V gene: TRBV28
CDR3 DNA: TGTGCCAGCAGCACCGGGACCTACACCGGGGAGCTGTTTTTT
CDR3 protein: CASSTGTYTGELFF

clone size: many
CDR3 length: 18
J gene: TRBJ2-3
D gene: TRBD2
V gene: TRBV4-2
CDR3 DNA: TGTGCCAGCAGCCAAGATAGCGGGGGCAACGCTAGCACAGATACGCAGTATTTT
CDR3 protein: CASSQDSGGNASTDTQYF

clone size: many
CDR3 length: 15
J gene: TRBJ2-3
D gene: -
V gene: TRBV18
CDR3 DNA: TGTGCCAGCTCACCCGAACAGGGAAGCACAGATACGCAGTATTTT
CDR3 protein: CASSPEQGSTDTQYF

clone size: many
CDR3 length: 14
J gene: TRBJ2-1
D gene: TRBD2
V gene: TRBV5-5
CDR3 DNA: TGTGCCAGCAGCTTGGGCGGGGGGAGGGATGAGCAGTTCTTC
CDR3 protein: CASSLGGGRDEQFF

clone size: many
CDR3 length: 13
J gene: TRBJ1-3
D gene: -
V gene: TRBV7-2
CDR3 DNA: TGTGCCAGCAGCTTCGGGACGCGCAACACCATATATTTT
CDR3 protein: CASSFGTRNTIYF

clone size: -
CDR3 length: 15
J gene: TRBJ2-7
D gene: -
V gene: TRBV29-1
CDR3 DNA: TGCAGCGTGGAAATGGGGACTGAGAGCTCCTACGAGCAGTACTTC
CDR3 protein: CSVEMGTESSYEQYF

clone size: -
CDR3 length: 14
J gene: TRBJ2-3
D gene: TRBD2
V gene: TRBV29-1
CDR3 DNA: TGCAGCGTTGCGCCTAGCGGGAGACAAGATACGCAGTATTTT
CDR3 protein: CSVAPSGRQDTQYF

clone size: -
CDR3 length: 16
J gene: TRBJ2-2
D gene: TRBD2
V gene: TRBV12-3/TRBV12-4
CDR3 DNA: TGTGCCAGCAGTTTAGCGCCGGGGGGGGTGGCCGGGGAGCTGTTTTTT
CDR3 protein: CASSLAPGGVAGELFF

clone size: many
CDR3 length: 16
J gene: TRBJ1-5
D gene: -
V gene: TRBV7-2
CDR3 DNA: TGTGCCAGCAGCTTAGAAGGGGTCGGGGCTCGGCAGCCCCAGCATTTT
CDR3 protein: CASSLEGVGARQPQHF

clone size: -
CDR3 length: 14
J gene: TRBJ2-3
D gene: -
V gene: TRBV29-1
CDR3 DNA: TGCAGCGTTGAACCGGGACTGCACACAGATACGCAGTATTTT
CDR3 protein: CSVEPGLHTDTQYF

clone size: few
CDR3 length: 13
J gene: TRBJ2-5
D gene: -
V gene: TRBV6-6
CDR3 DNA: TGTGCCAGCAGTTACGTCGATGGGGAGACCCAGTACTTC
CDR3 protein: CASSYVDGETQYF

clone size: few
CDR3 length: 14
J gene: TRBJ2-5
D gene: -
V gene: TRBV11-1
CDR3 DNA: TGTGCCAGCAGCTTATTTCTAGGCTCGGAGACCCAGTACTTC
CDR3 protein: CASSLFLGSETQYF

clone size: -
CDR3 length: 13
J gene: TRBJ2-1
D gene: -
V gene: TRBV20-1
CDR3 DNA: TGCAGTGCTAGTGGGGAATCCTACAATGAGCAGTTCTTC
CDR3 protein: CSASGESYNEQFF

clone size: -
CDR3 length: 16
J gene: TRBJ1-1
D gene: TRBD1
V gene: TRBV28
CDR3 DNA: TGTGCCAGCAGTTTAGGGGGGACAGGGGCGAACACTGAAGCTTTCTTT
CDR3 protein: CASSLGGTGANTEAFF

clone size: few
CDR3 length: 15
J gene: TRBJ2-5
D gene: TRBD2
V gene: TRBV28
CDR3 DNA: TGTGCCAGCAGTTTTATAGCGGGGGGACAAGAGACCCAGTACTTC
CDR3 protein: CASSFIAGGQETQYF

clone size: -
CDR3 length: 15
J gene: TRBJ2-1
D gene: -
V gene: TRBV7-2
CDR3 DNA: TGTGCCAGCAGCCCACAGCAGCTTTCGGCCAATGAGCAGTTCTTC
CDR3 protein: CASSPQQLSANEQFF

clone size: -
CDR3 length: 15
J gene: TRBJ2-1
D gene: TRBD1
V gene: TRBV5-6
CDR3 DNA: TGTGCCAGCAGTGTCAGGGGGCCTTCCTACAATGAGCAGTTCTTC
CDR3 protein: CASSVRGPSYNEQFF

clone size: -
CDR3 length: 14
J gene: TRBJ1-2
D gene: -
V gene: TRBV5-6
CDR3 DNA: TGTGCCAGCAGCGCCCTCAGGGGTTCCGAGGCCTACACCTTC
CDR3 protein: CASSALRGSEAYTF

clone size: many
CDR3 length: 14
J gene: TRBJ2-7
D gene: TRBD2
V gene: TRBV2
CDR3 DNA: TGTGCCAGCAAGGGACTAGCGGGAGACTACGAGCAGTACTTC
CDR3 protein: CASKGLAGDYEQYF

clone size: many
CDR3 length: 15
J gene: TRBJ2-7
D gene: -
V gene: TRBV7-2
CDR3 DNA: TGTGCCAGCAGCCTGCACAGAGACAGCTCCTACGAGCAGTACTTC
CDR3 protein: CASSLHRDSSYEQYF

clone size: many
CDR3 length: 12
J gene: TRBJ1-2
D gene: -
V gene: TRBV5-6
CDR3 DNA: TGTGCCAGCACTGGGGGAAATATTGGCTACACCTTC
CDR3 protein: CASTGGNIGYTF

clone size: -
CDR3 length: 14
J gene: TRBJ2-7
D gene: -
V gene: TRBV7-9
CDR3 DNA: TGTGCCAGCAGCTTAAGCCTTAGCTCCTACGAGCAGTACTTC
CDR3 protein: CASSLSLSSYEQYF

clone size: few
CDR3 length: 15
J gene: TRBJ2-2
D gene: -
V gene: TRBV4-1
CDR3 DNA: TGCGCCAGCAGCCAAGTGCATGCGAACACCGGGGAGCTGTTTTTT
CDR3 protein: CASSQVHANTGELFF

clone size: -
CDR3 length: 12
J gene: TRBJ2-1
D gene: -
V gene: TRBV2
CDR3 DNA: TGTGCCAGCAGTGCTTCAGGGGTGGAGCAGTTCTTC
CDR3 protein: CASSASGVEQFF

clone size: many
CDR3 length: 15
J gene: TRBJ2-7
D gene: TRBD2
V gene: TRBV12-3/TRBV12-4
CDR3 DNA: TGTGCCAGCAGTCCGAGACTAGCGGGAAGGGACGAGCAGTACTTC
CDR3 protein: CASSPRLAGRDEQYF

clone size: -
CDR3 length: 14
J gene: TRBJ1-6
D gene: -
V gene: TRBV12-3/TRBV12-4
CDR3 DNA: TGTGCCAGCAGTTGGGGTCGTGACGTGGCCCCCCTCCACTTT
CDR3 protein: CASSWGRDVAPLHF

clone size: many
CDR3 length: 16
J gene: TRBJ2-1
D gene: TRBD1
V gene: TRBV12-3/TRBV12-4
CDR3 DNA: TGTGCCAGCAGTCCCCGGACAGGGGGATACTACAATGAGCAGTTCTTC
CDR3 protein: CASSPRTGGYYNEQFF

clone size: -
CDR3 length: 14
J gene: TRBJ1-2
D gene: -
V gene: TRBV4-3
CDR3 DNA: TGCGCCAGCAGCCAAGACCGTCTAACCTATGGCTACACCTTC
CDR3 protein: CASSQDRLTYGYTF

clone size: few
CDR3 length: 16
J gene: TRBJ2-2
D gene: -
V gene: TRBV20-1
CDR3 DNA: TGCAGTGCTGCCCCCACTAACCTAGCTGACACCGGGGAGCTGTTTTTT
CDR3 protein: CSAAPTNLADTGELFF

clone size: -
CDR3 length: 11
J gene: TRBJ2-7
D gene: TRBD2
V gene: TRBV6-4
CDR3 DNA: TGTGCCAGCCCGGGGGGCTACGAGCAGTACTTC
CDR3 protein: CASPGGYEQYF

clone size: -
CDR3 length: 13
J gene: TRBJ1-2
D gene: -
V gene: TRBV29-1
CDR3 DNA: TGCAGCGTTGGGCCCCGGGGAATGGATGGCTACACCTTC
CDR3 protein: CSVGPRGMDGYTF

clone size: few
CDR3 length: 14
J gene: TRBJ1-5
D gene: -
V gene: TRBV2
CDR3 DNA: TGTGCCAGCAGTGACAGGGCGAGCAATCAGCCCCAGCATTTT
CDR3 protein: CASSDRASNQPQHF